The 17 T cell receptor beta chains below all came from one sample that was sequenced in a study of T cell responses to AZD1222 COVID-19 vaccine. Produced via immunoSEQ multiplex PCR; TCRdb's table is partial and in-frame only. The sample yields tens of thousands of clones, under 90% seen once. The material sequenced was peripheral blood, taken on day 0 of AZD1222 vaccination. The origin of the receptors is an adult in good health.

The V call is TRBV7-6, the J call TRBJ2-1; possibly TRBD1 for D (6 bases). V was pared by 5 bases and J by 10 bases, with 15 bases between. Germline V CDR1 and CDR2: SGHVS, FNYEAQ. The CDR3 is 13 amino acids. The CDR3, as DNA: TGTGCCAGCAGCCCCGTTGATGGGGGCGAGCAGTTCTTC. Its translation is CASSPVDGGEQFF.

J is TRBJ1-1 and V is TRBV21-1. TRBV21-1 is a pseudogene locus. This CDR3 spans 10 amino acids. The CDR3 loop reads CARLNTEAFF. In DNA, the CDR3 is TGTGCCAGGTTGAACACTGAAGCTTTCTTT.

In this sample, this clone turned up a few times. This same CDR3 is encoded by further DNA sequences in the sample. The V gene is TRBV6-5, the J gene TRBJ1-2, with D possibly TRBD1 on 6 matching bases. The CDR3 has 14 residues. The germline V and J ends were trimmed by 6 bases and 5 bases, with 16 bases remaining between them. CDR1 is MNHEY, CDR2 SVGAGI, per germline. The CDR3 protein is CASRPRRGGYGYTF. CDR3 coding DNA: TGTGCCAGCAGGCCCCGGAGGGGGGGTTATGGCTACACCTTC.

V usage is TRBV27 and J usage is TRBJ1-2; D not resolved. The CDR3 is made up of 13 amino acids. The ends were cut back, 3 bases at V and 1 base at J, with 6 bases in the middle. Germline V lookup: CDR1 MNHEY, CDR2 SMNVEV (reference sequence). CDR3 sequence (DNA): TGTGCCAGCAGTTTCGGCCGTAACTATGGCTACACCTTC. It specifies CASSFGRNYGYTF.

The rearrangement joins TRBV3-1 (or the pseudogene TRBV3-2) to TRBJ1-6; perhaps TRBD1 as D (6 bases). The CDR3 totals 18 residues. Germline V CDR1 and CDR2: LGHDT, YNNKEL (reference sequence). Deletions cut 4 bases from V and 7 bases from J, with 23 bases between. The CDR3 DNA sequence: TGTGCCAGCAGCCGGGGAAGTGGCAGGGGCTGGGAAAATTCACCCCTCCACTTT. This encodes CASSRGSGRGWENSPLHF.

The chain couples TRBV2 to TRBJ1-2; maybe TRBD1 (6 bases). V was pared by 4 bases and J by 2 bases, with 8 bases between. The length of the CDR3 is 13 residues. Germline-derived CDR1 and CDR2 are SNHLY and FYNNEI. The CDR3: CASSVQGNYGYTF. The CDR3 DNA reads as TGTGCCAGCAGTGTACAGGGCAACTATGGCTACACCTTC.

The CDR3 DNA reads TGTGCCAGCAGGAAATACCAGAACACTGAAGCTTTCTTT. Its protein is CASRKYQNTEAFF. This chain connects TRBV6-5 to TRBJ1-1; D not certain. V was cut by 6 bases and J by 1 base, with 9 bases left in between. The CDR3 spans 13 residues. Germline CDR1 MNHEY, CDR2 SVGAGI.

The V call is TRBV5-4, the J call TRBJ2-7, with 11 bases aligning to TRBD1. With 4 bases clipped from V and 1 base from J, the junction kept 4 bases outside the gene matches. CDR3 length: 15 residues. Germline loops: CDR1 SGHNT, CDR2 YYREEE (reference sequence). The CDR3 sequence is CASSVGTGGSYEQYF. The CDR3 DNA reads TGTGCCAGCAGCGTGGGGACAGGGGGATCCTACGAGCAGTACTTC.

The chain carries TRBV5-4 and TRBJ2-3, with TRBD2 matching over 8 bases. V was clipped by 2 bases and J by 3 bases; unmatched bases: 5. The CDR3 contains 15 residues. In germline, CDR1 is SGHNT, CDR2 YYREEE (reference sequence). The CDR3 is CASSFSGGATDTQYF. CDR3 coding DNA: TGTGCCAGCAGCTTCTCGGGGGGGGCGACAGATACGCAGTATTTT.

The J gene is TRBJ1-2, the V gene TRBV7-6; a weak D match, TRBD1 (5 bases). The CDR3 loop spans 13 amino acids. Germline V gene sequence: CDR1 SGHVS, CDR2 FNYEAQ. Trimming shortened V by 5 bases and J by 8 bases, and 15 bases separated the two germline ends. The chain's CDR3 is CASSLSGTQGYTF. CDR3 in DNA: TGTGCCAGCAGCCTCTCCGGGACTCAGGGCTACACCTTC.

This chain links TRBV5-8 with TRBJ1-2; 8 bases are shared with TRBD1. Germline CDR1 is SGHTS and CDR2 is YDEGEE. Trimming cost V 4 bases and J 8 bases; bases outside gene matches: 4. The CDR3 length is 12 residues. The CDR3 DNA reads TGTGCCAGCAGCCCCTGGGACAGGGGCTACACCTTC. Translated: CASSPWDRGYTF.

V and J are TRBV5-4 and TRBJ2-2; D is undetermined. This CDR3 is 16 amino acids long. V gave up 3 bases and J gave up 2 bases, with 14 bases separating them. Germline loops: CDR1 SGHNT, CDR2 YYREEE (reference sequence). CDR3 DNA: TGTGCCAGCAGCTCGGGCCAGGTCCTAAACACCGGGGAGCTGTTTTTT. Protein sequence: CASSSGQVLNTGELFF.

This clone has a single count. The V and J genes are TRBV19 and TRBJ1-1, with unresolved D. This CDR3 region has 13 residues. Germline V gene data show CDR1 as LNHDA and CDR2 as SQIVND (reference sequence). Trimming removed 3 bases from V and 3 bases from J, with 8 bases in between. For the CDR3, the DNA is TGTGCCAGTAGTATGGCCTCGTACACTGAAGCTTTCTTT. This codes for CASSMASYTEAFF. Full variable domain (missing parts from reference TRBV19 and TRBJ1-1): DGGITQSPKYLFRKEGQNVTLSCEQNLNHDAMYWYRQDPGQGLRLIYYSQIVNDFQKGDIAEGYSVSREKKESFPLTVTSAQKNPTAFYLCASSMASYTEAFFGQGTRLTVV.

This chain links TRBV27 with TRBJ2-1, with TRBD2 matching over 7 bases. Trimming removed 5 bases from V and 4 bases from J; junction bases left unmatched: 5. CDR3 length: 14 residues. Germline V CDR1 and CDR2: MNHEY, SMNVEV (reference sequence). The CDR3 nucleotides are TGTGCCAGCAGTGGGGCGGGAGCGTACAATGAGCAGTTCTTC. It encodes CASSGAGAYNEQFF.

J is TRBJ1-1 and V is TRBV5-1, with 7 positions matching TRBD1. The CDR3 covers 16 residues. CDR1 and CDR2 (germline): SGHRS, YFSETQ. Losses at the gene ends were 2 bases for V and 4 bases for J; bases not matched to a gene: 11. The CDR3 sequence is CASSFQPIQGTTEAFF. CDR3 bases: TGCGCCAGCAGCTTCCAGCCCATACAGGGGACCACTGAAGCTTTCTTT. The complete variable domain, with remaining parts taken from reference TRBV5-1 and TRBJ1-1, reads KAGVTQTPRYLIKTRGQQVTLSCSPISGHRSVSWYQQTPGQGLQFLFEYFSETQRNKGNFPGRFSGRQFSNSRSEMNVSTLELGDSALYLCASSFQPIQGTTEAFFGQGTRLTVV.

V is TRBV5-1 and J is TRBJ1-2, with TRBD1 as a possible D gene (6 bases). CDR3 length: 14 residues. Deletions cut 4 bases from V and 2 bases from J, with 12 bases between. Looked up from germline, CDR1 is SGHRS and CDR2 is YFSETQ. As DNA, the CDR3 is TGCGCCAGCAGCGAGCGACAGGTCAACTATGGCTACACCTTC. Residues: CASSERQVNYGYTF.

V is TRBV29-1 and J is TRBJ1-3, with D tentatively TRBD1 (6 bases). The CDR3 loop spans 14 amino acids. Germline values: CDR1 SQVTM, CDR2 ANQGSEA. The ends were cut back, 7 bases at V and 0 bases at J, with 13 bases in the middle. In DNA form, the CDR3 reads TGCAGCGCAGGGGAAGGTAGCTCTGGAAACACCATATATTTT. Protein sequence: CSAGEGSSGNTIYF.